The 24 T cell receptor beta chains below were found in one sample sequenced in a study of T cells after yellow fever vaccination. TCRdb called the 5' RACE reads again in MiXCR, with one record for every CDR3 protein. The repertoire has 400,000 or so distinct CDR3 sequences, 9.5% to 13% of them found once; the top ten carry 18%. The starting material was PBMCs, obtained on the day of the first yellow fever vaccination. These receptor sequences come from a man aged 18 to 29 who received the YFV17D yellow fever vaccine.

The table lists this clonotype with a count of one. The V gene is TRBV7-9, the J gene TRBJ2-6; D might be TRBD1 (5 bases). The germline CDR1 and CDR2 sequences are SEHNR and FQNEAQ (reference sequence). Trimming pared 5 bases from V and 0 bases from J, leaving 8 bases between. The CDR3 totals 15 residues. CDR3 residues: CASSPQASGANVLTF. CDR3 nucleotides: TGTGCCAGCAGCCCACAGGCCTCTGGGGCCAACGTCCTGACTTTC.

The chain couples TRBV6-9 to TRBJ2-5, with D hard to call. V gave up 6 bases and J gave up 5 bases, with 22 bases separating them. The CDR3 runs 16 residues. CDR1 and CDR2 from the germline V gene are MNHGY and SVAAGI. In DNA, the CDR3 is TGTGCCAGCAGCCCCCTTCGCCGAGGATTGGGGGAGACCCAGTACTTC. Translating it yields CASSPLRRGLGETQYF.

This clonotype has just a few counts. The rearrangement joins TRBV10-3 to TRBJ1-2; D ambiguous. The CDR3 has 13 amino acids. V lost 6 bases, J lost 5 bases, and 13 bases lay in between. Germline lookup yields CDR1 ENHRY and CDR2 SYGVKD. The CDR3 protein is CAIREGTLYGYTF. CDR3 nucleotide sequence: TGTGCCATCAGAGAGGGCACCTTATATGGCTACACCTTC.

This clonotype was counted between two and nine times. The chain employs TRBV7-6 and TRBJ2-5, with 11 bases aligning to TRBD2. Germline CDR1 and CDR2: SGHVS and FNYEAQ. J lost 6 bases, V lost 1 base, and 4 bases had no gene match. CDR3 length: 15 residues. CDR3 loop: CASSLGASGGKTQYF. As DNA, the CDR3 is TGTGCCAGCAGCTTAGGGGCTAGCGGGGGGAAGACCCAGTACTTC.

This clonotype has ten or more counts. The chain employs TRBV18 and TRBJ1-1; D uncertain. Germline V lookup: CDR1 KGHSH, CDR2 LQKENI. V lost 6 bases and J lost 7, with 9 bases in between. The CDR3 is made up of 11 amino acids. CDR3 nucleotide sequence: TGTGCCAGCTCCGCGGGAAGTGAAGCTTTCTTT. Its translation is CASSAGSEAFF. The full variable domain, its missing parts supplied by reference TRBV18 and TRBJ1-1, is NAGVMQNPRHLVRRRGQEARLRCSPMKGHSHVYWYRQLPEEGLKFMVYLQKENIIDESGMPKERFSAEFPKEGPSILRIQQVVRGDSAAYFCASSAGSEAFFGQGTRLTVV.

The DNA of the CDR3 is TGCGCCAGCAGGGGGACACCTTCCTACAATGAGCAGTTCTTC. Protein product: CASRGTPSYNEQFF. The rearrangement links TRBV5-1 to TRBJ2-1; possibly TRBD1 for D (6 bases). Germline CDR1 and CDR2: SGHRS and YFSETQ. The CDR3 runs to 14 residues. V shed 5 bases and J shed 1 base, with 10 bases lying between them.

This clonotype was found a few times. The CDR3 reads CASRGTGTTGELFF. Written as DNA, the CDR3 is TGTGCCAGCAGGGGGACAGGTACAACCGGGGAGCTGTTTTTT. The chain couples TRBV12-3 or TRBV12-4 to TRBJ2-2; 8 positions agree with TRBD1. The CDR3 is made up of 14 amino acids. With 6 bases clipped from V and 5 bases from J, the junction kept 5 bases outside the gene matches.

This clonotype was counted a few times. V and J are TRBV6-5 and TRBJ1-5; 7 nucleotides line up with TRBD1. V shed 0 bases and J 6 bases; nucleotides not matched to a gene: 5. In germline, CDR1 is MNHEY, CDR2 SVGAGI. The CDR3 loop spans 15 amino acids. CDR3: CASSYSGTASQPQHF. CDR3 nucleotide sequence: TGTGCCAGCAGTTACTCCGGGACAGCTTCTCAGCCCCAGCATTTT.

This clonotype has more than one count but fewer than ten. The chain joins TRBV12-3 or TRBV12-4 to TRBJ1-5, with D possibly matching TRBD1 (6 bases). V was shortened by 5 bases and J by 4 bases, with 12 bases between the two germline ends. The CDR3 covers 14 residues. The DNA of the CDR3 is TGTGCCAGCAGTCCCCGGGGGCCGAATCAGCCCCAGCATTTT. Translation gives CASSPRGPNQPQHF.

This clonotype was found a few times. The V and J genes are TRBV20-1 and TRBJ2-7; D unclear. CDR3 length equals 13 residues. Germline V lookup: CDR1 DFQATT, CDR2 SNEGSKA (reference sequence). With 0 bases removed from V and 5 bases from J, the gap between germline ends came to 11 bases. CDR3 loop: CSARDLKNHEQYF. The CDR3 region has the DNA TGCAGTGCTAGAGATCTGAAGAACCACGAGCAGTACTTC.

In this sample, this clonotype turned up a few times. The chain employs TRBV5-6 and TRBJ1-6; 7 bases line up with TRBD1. Trimming removed 3 bases from V and 10 bases from J; junction bases left unmatched: 7. The germline CDR1 and CDR2 sequences are SGHDT and YYEEEE. CDR3 length equals 14 residues. The CDR3 here is CASSWEGAQSPLHF. The CDR3 nucleotides are TGTGCCAGCAGCTGGGAGGGGGCGCAATCACCCCTCCACTTT.

This clonotype was seen only a few times. The V call is TRBV6-1, the J call TRBJ2-7, with D hard to call. The V gene's germline CDR1 is MNHNS and CDR2 SASEGT. The CDR3 spans 14 residues. The V and J ends lost 5 bases and 3 bases respectively, with 14 bases between them. The CDR3 region is CASSPQWGNYEQYF. The CDR3 bases are TGTGCCAGCAGTCCACAATGGGGAAACTACGAGCAGTACTTC.

The chain is built from TRBV15 and TRBJ2-2; 8 bases align to TRBD1. CDR3 length: 17 residues. With 4 bases clipped from V and 4 bases from J, the junction kept 11 bases outside the gene matches. Germline CDR1 LNHNV, CDR2 YYDKDF (reference sequence). CDR3 in amino acids: CATSKHQGQGFTGELFF. CDR3 DNA sequence: TGTGCCACCAGCAAACACCAAGGACAGGGCTTCACCGGGGAGCTGTTTTTT.

At least ten counts were recorded for this clonotype. The rearrangement uses TRBV2 and TRBJ2-7, with D perhaps assigned TRBD1 or TRBD2 (6 bases each). V lost 8 bases and J lost 0, with 11 bases in between. The germline gives CDR1 SNHLY, CDR2 FYNNEI. This CDR3 region has 13 residues. DNA for the CDR3: TGTGCCAGCGGCGGGACATTCTCCTACGAGCAGTACTTC. Protein product: CASGGTFSYEQYF. Drawing the rest from reference TRBV2 and TRBJ2-7, the complete variable domain is EPEVTQTPSHQVTQMGQEVILRCVPISNHLYFYWYRQILGQKVEFLVSFYNNEISEKSEIFDDQFSVERPDGSNFTLKIRSTKLEDSAMYFCASGGTFSYEQYFGPGTRLTVT.

This clonotype was counted many times. CDR3 coding DNA: TGTGCCAGTAGTATACAGGGCAATGAGCAGTTCTTC. Its protein product is CASSIQGNEQFF. This chain uses TRBV19 with TRBJ2-1, with D possibly being TRBD1 (5 bases). Germline V gene data show CDR1 as LNHDA and CDR2 as SQIVND (reference sequence). The CDR3 totals 12 residues. V gave up 2 bases and J gave up 6 bases, with 5 bases separating them.

This clonotype appeared a few times. The V gene is TRBV3-1, the J gene TRBJ1-2; 7 bases are shared with TRBD1. Looked up from germline, CDR1 is LGHDT and CDR2 is YNNKEL (reference sequence). The junction had 3 bases not matched to a gene; V was cut back by 0 bases and J by 5 bases. The CDR3 is made up of 14 amino acids. CDR3 in amino acids: CASSQEGTDYGYTF. CDR3 bases: TGTGCCAGCAGCCAAGAAGGGACAGATTATGGCTACACCTTC. Looking up the rest from reference TRBV3-1 and TRBJ1-2 gives the full variable domain: DTAVSQTPKYLVTQMGNDKSIKCEQNLGHDTMYWYKQDSKKFLKIMFSYNNKELIINETVPNRFSPKSPDKAHLNLHINSLELGDSAVYFCASSQEGTDYGYTFGSGTRLTVV.

The V call is TRBV20-1, the J call TRBJ1-1, with D maybe TRBD1 (5 bases). Germline CDR1 is DFQATT and CDR2 is SNEGSKA (reference sequence). Trimming took 0 bases from V and 0 from J, leaving 14 bases between them. This CDR3 has 16 residues. CDR3 in DNA: TGCAGTGCTAGAGATATCCAGGGCCCGATGAACACTGAAGCTTTCTTT. This encodes CSARDIQGPMNTEAFF.

The chain links TRBV3-1 to TRBJ2-1, with TRBD2 identical over 8 bases. J was trimmed by 0 bases and V by 3 bases; bases with no gene match: 4. The CDR3 sequence is 16 residues long. The germline V gene has CDR1 LGHDT and CDR2 YNNKEL (reference sequence). The CDR3 DNA reads TGTGCCAGCAGCCACAGCGGGGGTGACTCCTACAATGAGCAGTTCTTC. Translated: CASSHSGGDSYNEQFF.

The rearrangement uses TRBV6-2 or TRBV6-3 and TRBJ2-7; TRBD1 matches at 8 bases. J was trimmed by 6 bases and V by 2 bases; bases with no gene match: 15. This CDR3 spans 17 amino acids. CDR1 is MNHEY, CDR2 SVGEGT, per germline. CDR3 in amino acids: CASSYGTRDRSTIEQYF. CDR3 nucleotide sequence: TGTGCCAGCAGTTACGGAACCCGGGACAGGTCGACTATCGAGCAGTACTTC.

V gene TRBV2 combines with J gene TRBJ2-3; D is possibly TRBD1 (5 bases). Germline V gives CDR1 SNHLY, CDR2 FYNNEI. The CDR3 covers 11 residues. Trimming cost V 7 bases and J 10 bases, with 12 bases left between them. The CDR3 spells CASTSQDPQYF. In DNA form, the CDR3 reads TGTGCCAGCACGTCACAGGATCCGCAGTATTTT.

The rearrangement uses TRBV7-9 and TRBJ1-4, with 7 bases fitting TRBD1. V shed 5 bases, J shed 4 bases, and the junction held 7 bases outside the gene matches. The CDR3 totals 15 residues. The germline V gene has CDR1 SEHNR and CDR2 FQNEAQ (reference sequence). The CDR3 here is CASSLMGQRNEKLFF. The CDR3 coding sequence is TGTGCCAGCAGCCTAATGGGACAGCGTAATGAAAAACTGTTTTTT.

This clonotype appeared many times. The chain links TRBV5-1 to TRBJ2-5, with 10 bases matching TRBD1. The junction had 7 bases not matched to a gene; V was cut back by 4 bases and J by 4 bases. The CDR3 totals 15 residues. Looked up from germline, CDR1 is SGHRS and CDR2 is YFSETQ. CDR3 sequence (DNA): TGCGCCAGCAGCCTCCGGGACAGGGGCTTAGAGACCCAGTACTTC. This translates into CASSLRDRGLETQYF.

In this sample, this clonotype turned up a few times. V usage is TRBV30 and J usage is TRBJ2-6; D ambiguous. The CDR3 is 16 residues long. The germline gives CDR1 GTSNPN, CDR2 SVGIG (reference sequence). Trimming took 3 bases from V and 0 from J, leaving 12 bases between them. CDR3 nucleotides: TGTGCCTGGAGGACCCCTGGGCACTCTGGGGCCAACGTCCTGACTTTC. It specifies CAWRTPGHSGANVLTF.

The chain's CDR3 is CASSYSGQEQFF. CDR3 bases: TGTGCCAGCAGTTACTCTGGGCAAGAGCAGTTCTTC. The genes are TRBV6-5 and TRBJ2-1; D remains ambiguous. V was pared by 0 bases and J by 10 bases, with 7 bases between. Germline loops: CDR1 MNHEY, CDR2 SVGAGI. This CDR3 spans 12 amino acids.